The clone carrying this TCR beta chain showed up just once. Its matching antigen is unknown. This sample stems from a study of cytomegalovirus exposure and HLA in healthy donors. Study in general: A later analysis reported the same platform for the 95 to 150 validation repertoires and the 650 to 750 first-cohort repertoires.

The donors were members of the roughly 120-subject validation cohort (separate from the approximately 670-subject first cohort). Points from the study as a whole: The study labeled 170 or so TCR beta chains cytomegalovirus-associated. The dataset shows that most TCR sequences were rare, while some public TCRs occurred in many donors.

Assay: immunoSEQ multiplex PCR; the TCRdb copy retains only in-frame clones and omits some. Here the sample spans around 300,000 clones, 80% to 90% being singletons. This CDR3 is built from 14 residues. CDR1 is GTSNPN, CDR2 SVGIG, per germline (reference sequence). The V and J ends lost 3 bases and 5 bases respectively, with 13 bases between them. J is TRBJ1-4 and V is TRBV30; possible D gene TRBD1, 5 bases. The sequence derives from a woman younger than 35 in good health and CMV-seronegative. Material: PBMCs. The CDR3 sequence: CAWSLGGGNEKLFF. In nucleotides, the CDR3 is TGTGCCTGGAGCCTCGGGGGGGGAAATGAAAAACTGTTTTTT.